This paragraph reports one T cell receptor beta chain. Its antigen is unidentified. Libraries were prepared by immunoSEQ multiplex PCR; TCRdb keeps only in-frame clonotypes and omits some of them. The repertoire holds some 140,000 clones, with roughly 89% as singletons. This sample is part of a study of T cell responses to AZD1222 COVID-19 vaccine. Study at large: Some second doses came at about 4 weeks and others at about 12 weeks; these were pooled.

Overall study results and limits: Across spike, vaccine-associated CD4 TCRs were found, dominant at 160-218 and 743-854.

Germline V CDR1 and CDR2: SGHVS, FQNEAQ. Trimming removed 5 bases at V and 7 bases at J, with 15 bases between. CDR3 size: 13 residues. This sequence originates from an adult in good health. The input for sequencing was peripheral blood, taken on day 0 of AZD1222 vaccination. V usage is TRBV7-8 and J usage is TRBJ2-7; D tentatively fits TRBD1 or TRBD2 (5 bases each). CDR3 loop: CASSTAGWGEQYF. CDR3 DNA sequence: TGTGCCAGCAGCACGGCGGGTTGGGGGGAGCAGTACTTC.